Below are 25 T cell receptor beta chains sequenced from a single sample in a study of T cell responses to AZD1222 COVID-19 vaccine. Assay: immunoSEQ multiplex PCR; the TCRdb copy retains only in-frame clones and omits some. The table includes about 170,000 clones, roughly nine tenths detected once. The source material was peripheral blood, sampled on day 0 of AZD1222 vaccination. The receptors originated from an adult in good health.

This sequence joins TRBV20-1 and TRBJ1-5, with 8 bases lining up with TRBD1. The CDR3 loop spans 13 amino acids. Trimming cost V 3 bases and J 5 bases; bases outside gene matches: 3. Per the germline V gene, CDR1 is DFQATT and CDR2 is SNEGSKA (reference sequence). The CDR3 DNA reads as TGCAGTGCTAGTGACAGGGGCCATCAGCCCCAGCATTTT. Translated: CSASDRGHQPQHF.

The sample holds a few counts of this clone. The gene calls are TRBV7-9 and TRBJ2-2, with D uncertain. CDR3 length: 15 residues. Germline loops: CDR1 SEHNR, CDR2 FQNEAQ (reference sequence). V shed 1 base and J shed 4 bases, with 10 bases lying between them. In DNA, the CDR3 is TGTGCCAGCAGCTTAGTTGCAGGATCCACCGGGGAGCTGTTTTTT. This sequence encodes CASSLVAGSTGELFF.

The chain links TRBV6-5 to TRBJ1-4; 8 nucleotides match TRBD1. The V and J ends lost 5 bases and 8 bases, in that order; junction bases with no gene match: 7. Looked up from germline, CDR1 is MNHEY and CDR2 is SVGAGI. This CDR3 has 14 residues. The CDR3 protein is CASSLLTGEEKLFF. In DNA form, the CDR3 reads TGTGCCAGCAGTCTTCTGACAGGGGAAGAAAAACTGTTTTTT.

In DNA form, the CDR3 reads TGTGCCAGCAGCTTAACGGGTAGCGCAGATACGCAGTATTTT. Translating it yields CASSLTGSADTQYF. The chain is built from TRBV13 and TRBJ2-3; D is perhaps TRBD2 (5 bases). This CDR3 has 14 amino acids. Trimming stripped 2 bases from V and 4 bases from J, with 10 bases between. The V gene's germline CDR1 is PRHDT and CDR2 FYEKMQ (reference sequence). The whole variable domain, filled in from reference TRBV13 and TRBJ2-3, reads AAGVIQSPRHLIKEKRETATLKCYPIPRHDTVYWYQQGPGQDPQFLISFYEKMQSDKGSIPDRFSAQQFSDYHSELNMSSLELGDSALYFCASSLTGSADTQYFGPGTRLTVL.

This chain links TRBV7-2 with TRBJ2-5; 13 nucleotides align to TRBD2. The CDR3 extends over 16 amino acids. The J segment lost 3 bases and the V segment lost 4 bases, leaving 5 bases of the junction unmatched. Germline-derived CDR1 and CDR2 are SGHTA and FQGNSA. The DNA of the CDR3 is TGTGCCAGCAGCTCGCAAGGGACTAGCGGGAAAGAGACCCAGTACTTC. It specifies CASSSQGTSGKETQYF.

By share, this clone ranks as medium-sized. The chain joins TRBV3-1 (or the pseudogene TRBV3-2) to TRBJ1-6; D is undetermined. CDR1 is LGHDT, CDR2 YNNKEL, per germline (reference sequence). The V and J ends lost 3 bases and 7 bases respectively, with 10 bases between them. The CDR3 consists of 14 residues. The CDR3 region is CASSHWEGNSPLHF. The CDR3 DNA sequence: TGTGCCAGCAGCCATTGGGAGGGAAATTCACCCCTCCACTTT.

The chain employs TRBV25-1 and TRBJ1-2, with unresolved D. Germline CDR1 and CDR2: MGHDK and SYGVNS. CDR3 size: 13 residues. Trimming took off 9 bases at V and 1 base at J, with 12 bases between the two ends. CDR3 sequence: CASQKKGNYGYTF. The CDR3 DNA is TGTGCCAGTCAAAAGAAGGGTAACTATGGCTACACCTTC.

The CDR3 loop reads CASSTRGTTNTGELFF. The CDR3, as DNA: TGTGCCAGTAGTACTCGTGGGACTACTAACACCGGGGAGCTGTTTTTT. The gene calls are TRBV19 and TRBJ2-2, with 7 bases identical to TRBD2. This CDR3 has 16 residues. Trimming cost V 4 bases and J 2 bases; bases outside gene matches: 7. The germline gives CDR1 LNHDA, CDR2 SQIVND (reference sequence).

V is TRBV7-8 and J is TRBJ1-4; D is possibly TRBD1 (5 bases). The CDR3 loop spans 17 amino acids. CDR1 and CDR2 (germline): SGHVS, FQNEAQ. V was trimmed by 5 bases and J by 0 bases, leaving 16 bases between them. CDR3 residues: CASSLTVGGATNEKLFF. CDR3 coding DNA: TGTGCCAGCAGCCTCACGGTTGGGGGGGCAACTAATGAAAAACTGTTTTTT.

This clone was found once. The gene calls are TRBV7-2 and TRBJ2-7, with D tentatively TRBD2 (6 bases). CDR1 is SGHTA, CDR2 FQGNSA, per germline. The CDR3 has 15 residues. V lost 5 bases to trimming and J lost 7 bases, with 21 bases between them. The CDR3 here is CASSPHGTFQREQYF. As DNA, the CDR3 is TGTGCCAGCAGCCCGCACGGGACTTTCCAGCGGGAGCAGTACTTC.

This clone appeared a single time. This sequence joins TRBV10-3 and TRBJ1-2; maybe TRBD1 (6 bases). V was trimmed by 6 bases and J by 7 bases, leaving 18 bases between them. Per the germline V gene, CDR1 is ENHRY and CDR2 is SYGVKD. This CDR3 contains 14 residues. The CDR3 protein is CAISMVTGSFGYTF. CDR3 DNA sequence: TGTGCCATCAGCATGGTTACAGGGTCGTTTGGCTACACCTTC.

This CDR3 is CASSLRMDRRTDTQYF. The CDR3 DNA follows: TGTGCCAGCAGCTTGCGAATGGACAGGCGCACAGATACGCAGTATTTT. The chain uses TRBV5-4 and TRBJ2-3; 7 bases match TRBD1. CDR3 length: 16 amino acids. The germline V gene has CDR1 SGHNT and CDR2 YYREEE (reference sequence). The V and J ends lost 1 base and 1 base, in that order; junction bases with no gene match: 6.

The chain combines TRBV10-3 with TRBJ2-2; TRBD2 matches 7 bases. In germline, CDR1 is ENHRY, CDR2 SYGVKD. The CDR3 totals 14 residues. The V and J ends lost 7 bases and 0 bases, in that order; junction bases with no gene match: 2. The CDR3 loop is CAIKTSANTGELFF. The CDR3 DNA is TGTGCCATCAAAACTAGCGCGAACACCGGGGAGCTGTTTTTT.

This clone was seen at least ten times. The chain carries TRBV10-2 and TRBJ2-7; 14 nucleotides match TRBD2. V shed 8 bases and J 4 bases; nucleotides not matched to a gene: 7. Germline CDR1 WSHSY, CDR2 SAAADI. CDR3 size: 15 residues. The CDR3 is CASFNRLAGGYEQYF. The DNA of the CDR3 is TGCGCCAGCTTCAACCGACTAGCGGGAGGGTACGAGCAGTACTTC.

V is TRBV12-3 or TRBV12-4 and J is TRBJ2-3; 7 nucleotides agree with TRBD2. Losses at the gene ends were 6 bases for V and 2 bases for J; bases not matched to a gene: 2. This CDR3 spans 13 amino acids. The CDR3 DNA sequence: TGTGCCAGCAGCGGGGGGACCACAGATACGCAGTATTTT. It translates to CASSGGTTDTQYF.

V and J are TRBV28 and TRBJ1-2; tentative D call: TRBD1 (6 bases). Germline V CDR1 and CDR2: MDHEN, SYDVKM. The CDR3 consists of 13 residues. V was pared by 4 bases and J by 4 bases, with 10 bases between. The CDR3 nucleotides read TGTGCCAGCAGTTCACAGGACAGCTATGGCTACACCTTC. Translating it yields CASSSQDSYGYTF.

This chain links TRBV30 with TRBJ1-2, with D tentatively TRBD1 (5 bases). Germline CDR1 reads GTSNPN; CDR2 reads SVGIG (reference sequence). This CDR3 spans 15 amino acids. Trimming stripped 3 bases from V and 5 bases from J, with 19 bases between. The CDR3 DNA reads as TGTGCCTGGAGAACATCCGGGGGGAGGCGGTATGGCTACACCTTC. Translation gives CAWRTSGGRRYGYTF.

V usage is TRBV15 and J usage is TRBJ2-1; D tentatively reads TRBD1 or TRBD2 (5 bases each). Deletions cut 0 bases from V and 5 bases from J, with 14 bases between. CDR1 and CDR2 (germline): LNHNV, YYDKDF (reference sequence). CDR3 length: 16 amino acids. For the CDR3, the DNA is TGTGCCACCAGCAGAGATCGGGGCAGCCCGCACAATGAGCAGTTCTTC. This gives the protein CATSRDRGSPHNEQFF.

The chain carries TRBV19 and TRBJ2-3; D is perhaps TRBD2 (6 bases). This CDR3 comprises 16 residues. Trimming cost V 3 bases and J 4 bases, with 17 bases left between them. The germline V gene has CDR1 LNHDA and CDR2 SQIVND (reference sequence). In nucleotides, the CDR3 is TGTGCCAGTAGTATCGGAGGGAGCCTGTCGGCAGATACGCAGTATTTT. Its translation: CASSIGGSLSADTQYF.

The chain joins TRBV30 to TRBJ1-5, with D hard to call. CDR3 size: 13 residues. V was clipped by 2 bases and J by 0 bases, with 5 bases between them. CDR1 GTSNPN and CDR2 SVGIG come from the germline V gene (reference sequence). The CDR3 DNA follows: TGTGCCTGGAGTTGGTCTAGCAATCAGCCCCAGCATTTT. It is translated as CAWSWSSNQPQHF.

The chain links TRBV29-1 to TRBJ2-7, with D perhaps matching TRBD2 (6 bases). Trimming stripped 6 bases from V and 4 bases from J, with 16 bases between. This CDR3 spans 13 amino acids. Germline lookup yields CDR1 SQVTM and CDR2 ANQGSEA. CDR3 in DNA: TGCAGCGTAGGTGCTCGGGAGCATTACGAGCAGTACTTC. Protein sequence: CSVGAREHYEQYF.

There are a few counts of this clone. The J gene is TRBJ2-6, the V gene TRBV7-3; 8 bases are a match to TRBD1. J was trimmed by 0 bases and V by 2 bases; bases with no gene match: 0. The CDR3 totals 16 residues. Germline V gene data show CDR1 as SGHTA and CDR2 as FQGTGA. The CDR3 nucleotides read TGTGCCAGCAGCTTAGGGACAGGCTCTGGGGCCAACGTCCTGACTTTC. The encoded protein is CASSLGTGSGANVLTF.

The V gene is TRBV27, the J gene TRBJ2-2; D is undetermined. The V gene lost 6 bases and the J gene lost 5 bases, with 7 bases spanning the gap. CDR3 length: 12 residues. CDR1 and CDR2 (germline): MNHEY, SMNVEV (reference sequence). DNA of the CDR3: TGTGCCAGCAGGACTGTTACCGGGGAGCTGTTTTTT. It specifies CASRTVTGELFF.

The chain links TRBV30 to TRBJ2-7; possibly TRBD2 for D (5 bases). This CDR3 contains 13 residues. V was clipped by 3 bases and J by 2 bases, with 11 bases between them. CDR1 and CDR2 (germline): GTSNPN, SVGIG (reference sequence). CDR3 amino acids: CAWSAPGTYEQYF. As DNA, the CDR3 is TGTGCCTGGAGCGCCCCGGGAACCTACGAGCAGTACTTC.

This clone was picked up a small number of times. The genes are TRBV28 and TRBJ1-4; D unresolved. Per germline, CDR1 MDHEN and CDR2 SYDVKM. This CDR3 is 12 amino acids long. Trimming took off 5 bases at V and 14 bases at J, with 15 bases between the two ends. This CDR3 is CASSTRRVVLFF. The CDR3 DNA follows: TGTGCCAGCAGTACCCGGAGGGTGGTCCTGTTTTTT.